These 24 T cell receptor beta chains originate from one sample sequenced in a study of blood T cell repertoires in COVID-19. Clones were sequenced by immunoSEQ multiplex PCR, and TCRdb holds only the in-frame ones, with some missing. The sample holds 150,000 to 200,000 clones; less than 85% are singletons and the top ten take approximately 3.3%. The sequenced sample was peripheral blood. The receptors derive from a human donor with acute or convalescent COVID-19. The donor label of this sample is uncertain.

The DNA for the CDR3 is TGTGCCAGCAGTCGGGAGGATCAGCCCCAGCATTTT. Protein product: CASSREDQPQHF. The rearrangement uses TRBV11-1 and TRBJ1-5; D remains ambiguous. This CDR3 spans 12 amino acids. Germline CDR1 is SGHAT and CDR2 is FQDESV (reference sequence). Trimming stripped 6 bases from V and 5 bases from J, with 8 bases between.

The chain links TRBV5-4 to TRBJ2-3, with D possibly matching TRBD1 (6 bases). The CDR3 is 15 residues long. Trimming removed 4 bases from V and 4 bases from J, with 16 bases in between. Germline CDR1 reads SGHNT; CDR2 reads YYREEE (reference sequence). CDR3 sequence reads: CASSGDGGRSDTQYF. The CDR3 nucleotides are TGTGCCAGCAGCGGGGATGGGGGCCGGTCAGATACGCAGTATTTT. The whole variable domain, remainder taken from reference TRBV5-4 and TRBJ2-3, is ETGVTQSPTHLIKTRGQQVTLRCSSQSGHNTVSWYQQALGQGPQFIFQYYREEENGRGNFPPRFSGLQFPNYSSELNVNALELDDSALYLCASSGDGGRSDTQYFGPGTRLTVL.

The CDR3 sequence is CSASRLGGGWDNEQFF. For the CDR3, the DNA is TGCAGTGCTAGTAGACTGGGGGGTGGTTGGGACAATGAGCAGTTCTTC. The chain recombines TRBV20-1 with TRBJ2-1, with D perhaps TRBD2 (6 bases). The length of the CDR3 is 16 residues. Trimming took 3 bases from V and 5 from J, leaving 20 bases between them. Germline assignment: CDR1 DFQATT and CDR2 SNEGSKA (reference sequence).

The CDR3 sequence: CASSLPGGASYEQYF. DNA for the CDR3: TGTGCCAGCAGCTTGCCAGGGGGCGCAAGCTACGAGCAGTACTTC. The rearrangement uses TRBV5-4 and TRBJ2-7, with 8 positions matching TRBD1. With 1 base clipped from V and 3 bases from J, the junction kept 6 bases outside the gene matches. The CDR3 totals 15 residues. CDR1 SGHNT and CDR2 YYREEE come from the germline V gene (reference sequence).

The rearrangement uses TRBV7-9 and TRBJ2-3, with TRBD2 identical over 11 bases. Per the germline V gene, CDR1 is SEHNR and CDR2 is FQNEAQ (reference sequence). After removal of 2 bases from V and 3 bases from J, the junction contained 7 bases not matched to a gene. The CDR3 length is 17 residues. CDR3 in amino acids: CASSLMLAGGLTDTQYF. The CDR3 coding sequence is TGTGCCAGCAGCTTAATGTTAGCGGGGGGGCTAACAGATACGCAGTATTTT. Full variable domain (outside the CDR3, taken from reference TRBV7-9 and TRBJ2-3): DTGVSQNPRHKITKRGQNVTFRCDPISEHNRLYWYRQTLGQGPEFLTYFQNEAQLEKSRLLSDRFSAERPKGSFSTLEIQRTEQGDSAMYLCASSLMLAGGLTDTQYFGPGTRLTVL.

The rearrangement uses TRBV7-8 and TRBJ2-7; possible D gene TRBD1, 6 bases. CDR3 length: 16 amino acids. Looked up from germline, CDR1 is SGHVS and CDR2 is FQNEAQ. Trimming removed 3 bases from V and 7 bases from J, with 22 bases in between. Here the CDR3 reads CASSLEPRATQGEQYF. DNA for the CDR3: TGTGCCAGCAGCTTGGAACCCCGAGCCACCCAGGGGGAGCAGTACTTC.

The rearrangement links TRBV10-3 to TRBJ2-7; D is perhaps TRBD1 (6 bases). The CDR3 covers 12 residues. Trimming removed 6 bases from V and 4 bases from J, with 10 bases in between. CDR1 ENHRY and CDR2 SYGVKD come from the germline V gene. The CDR3 loop reads CAIRGGPYEQYF. As DNA, the CDR3 is TGTGCCATCAGAGGGGGACCTTACGAGCAGTACTTC.

The chain couples TRBV5-1 to TRBJ1-1; D might be TRBD1 (6 bases). Germline lookup yields CDR1 SGHRS and CDR2 YFSETQ. CDR3 length equals 14 residues. Trimming stripped 0 bases from V and 3 bases from J, with 9 bases between. The CDR3 here is CASSLVGGDTEAFF. The CDR3 nucleotides read TGCGCCAGCAGCTTGGTAGGGGGAGACACTGAAGCTTTCTTT.

The gene calls are TRBV7-8 and TRBJ1-3, with D tentatively TRBD1 (5 bases). CDR3 length: 15 amino acids. V was trimmed by 1 base and J by 4 bases, leaving 11 bases between them. The germline CDR1 and CDR2 sequences are SGHVS and FQNEAQ. CDR3 sequence: CASSLGTRGGNTIYF. In DNA form, the CDR3 reads TGTGCCAGCAGCTTAGGGACAAGGGGAGGAAACACCATATATTTT.

The chain links TRBV2 to TRBJ1-5; TRBD1 might be the D (6 bases). The CDR3 extends over 15 amino acids. In germline, CDR1 is SNHLY, CDR2 FYNNEI. Between the trimmed V and J ends, which lost 6 bases and 2 bases, there was a span of 14 bases. The CDR3 loop is CASRLQGSRNQPQHF. Written as DNA, the CDR3 is TGTGCCAGCAGATTACAGGGTAGTCGCAATCAGCCCCAGCATTTT.

The CDR3 loop reads CASSRTGNNYGYTF. CDR3 nucleotide sequence: TGTGCCAGCAGCCGGACAGGGAATAACTATGGCTACACCTTC. The genes are TRBV3-1 (or the pseudogene TRBV3-2) and TRBJ1-2; 8 nucleotides match TRBD1. CDR3 length: 14 residues. J lost 1 base, V lost 4 bases, and 2 bases had no gene match. Germline CDR1 LGHDT, CDR2 YNNKEL (reference sequence).

The J gene is TRBJ2-3, the V gene TRBV18; 11 bases match TRBD2. There are 14 residues in the CDR3. Germline values: CDR1 KGHSH, CDR2 LQKENI. With V trimmed by 8 bases and J by 4 bases, 5 bases remained unmatched. The CDR3 sequence: CASIPGLAADTQYF. CDR3 sequence (DNA): TGTGCCAGCATTCCGGGACTAGCGGCAGATACGCAGTATTTT.

The J gene is TRBJ2-1, the V gene TRBV7-2; TRBD2 matches 13 bases. After removal of 5 bases from V and 10 bases from J, the junction contained 14 bases not matched to a gene. This CDR3 is built from 17 residues. Germline V gives CDR1 SGHTA, CDR2 FQGNSA. The chain's CDR3 is CASSPGLAGASSREQFF. The CDR3 nucleotides read TGTGCCAGCAGCCCCGGACTAGCGGGGGCATCCTCAAGAGAGCAGTTCTTC.

The chain links TRBV18 to TRBJ2-5, with D perhaps matching TRBD1 (7 bases). Germline V CDR1 and CDR2: KGHSH, LQKENI. V lost 3 bases, J lost 2 bases, and 13 bases lay in between. The CDR3 contains 15 residues. The CDR3 coding sequence is TGTGCCAGCTCACCTTCACAGGGGAGGCAAGAGACCCAGTACTTC. Protein sequence: CASSPSQGRQETQYF.

This clone was detected only once. CDR3 coding DNA: TGTGCCAGCAGCTTATCCGGGGGGGCCTCAGATACGCAGTATTTT. It translates to CASSLSGGASDTQYF. The chain joins TRBV7-3 to TRBJ2-3, with 8 bases matching TRBD2. V was clipped by 2 bases and J by 4 bases; unmatched bases: 5. Germline values: CDR1 SGHTA, CDR2 FQGTGA. The length of the CDR3 is 15 residues.

The chain uses TRBV5-1 and TRBJ1-2; TRBD1 aligns across 9 bases. Germline CDR1 is SGHRS and CDR2 is YFSETQ. CDR3 size: 15 residues. Trimming cost V 1 base and J 2 bases; bases outside gene matches: 3. CDR3 in DNA: TGCGCCAGCAGCTTGACAGGGGGCGCAAACTATGGCTACACCTTC. Encoded protein: CASSLTGGANYGYTF.

This clone showed up just once. The CDR3 loop reads CAISGAQGASPLHF. In DNA form, the CDR3 reads TGTGCCATCAGTGGTGCACAGGGGGCTTCACCCCTCCACTTT. J is TRBJ1-6 and V is TRBV10-3, with 9 bases that match TRBD1. The length of the CDR3 is 14 residues. Per the germline V gene, CDR1 is ENHRY and CDR2 is SYGVKD. V lost 4 bases to trimming and J lost 9 bases; unmatched junction nucleotides: 4.

The chain uses TRBV18 and TRBJ1-1; D gene unclear. The V gene's germline CDR1 is KGHSH and CDR2 LQKENI. Trimming took 2 bases from V and 0 from J, leaving 7 bases between them. The CDR3 loop spans 14 amino acids. CDR3 sequence reads: CASSPISVNTEAFF. The CDR3, as DNA: TGTGCCAGCTCACCAATCTCTGTGAACACTGAAGCTTTCTTT.

The chain combines TRBV5-1 with TRBJ1-5, with a weak D call TRBD1 (6 bases). Germline CDR1 and CDR2: SGHRS and YFSETQ. This CDR3 has 15 residues. The germline V and J ends were trimmed by 0 bases and 2 bases, with 9 bases remaining between them. The CDR3 spells CASSLGGPGNQPQHF. The CDR3 DNA reads TGCGCCAGCAGCTTGGGGGGGCCGGGCAATCAGCCCCAGCATTTT.

V is TRBV6-5 and J is TRBJ2-1; 10 bases line up with TRBD2. Trimming removed 4 bases from V and 7 bases from J; junction bases left unmatched: 10. The CDR3 loop spans 16 amino acids. CDR1 and CDR2 (germline): MNHEY, SVGAGI. CDR3 region: CASSSGLSGGQNEQFF. The DNA for the CDR3 is TGTGCCAGCAGTTCCGGCCTTAGCGGGGGGCAAAATGAGCAGTTCTTC.

V and J are TRBV5-5 and TRBJ1-5, with a possible D match to TRBD1 (5 bases). CDR3 length: 15 amino acids. V lost 4 bases to trimming and J lost 0 bases, with 11 bases between them. CDR1 is SGHKS and CDR2 is YYEKEE in the germline V gene (reference sequence). CDR3 residues: CASSLQGYSNQPQHF. The CDR3 nucleotides read TGTGCCAGCAGCCTCCAGGGATATAGCAATCAGCCCCAGCATTTT. Combining the CDR3 with reference TRBV5-5 and TRBJ1-5 gives the whole variable domain DAGVTQSPTHLIKTRGQQVTLRCSPISGHKSVSWYQQVLGQGPQFIFQYYEKEERGRGNFPDRFSARQFPNYSSELNVNALLLGDSALYLCASSLQGYSNQPQHFGDGTRLSIL.

This sequence joins TRBV25-1 and TRBJ1-2; a weak D match, TRBD1 (5 bases). This CDR3 has 18 residues. Germline CDR1 reads MGHDK; CDR2 reads SYGVNS. V was shortened by 2 bases and J by 4 bases, with 23 bases between the two germline ends. The CDR3 DNA follows: TGTGCCAGCAGTGAAGCGGGGGAGCCAGGGAGTGGGCTCTATGGCTACACCTTC. It specifies CASSEAGEPGSGLYGYTF.

V and J are TRBV2 and TRBJ1-2, with D uncertain. With 5 bases removed from V and 7 bases from J, the gap between germline ends came to 17 bases. Germline CDR1 reads SNHLY; CDR2 reads FYNNEI. This CDR3 contains 14 residues. As DNA, the CDR3 is TGTGCCAGCAGTCTGACTGGAAAGCTACCTGGCTACACCTTC. It encodes CASSLTGKLPGYTF.

In its sample, this clone was seen a few times. This chain joins TRBV6-5 and TRBJ1-1, with D maybe TRBD1 (5 bases). This CDR3 region has 15 residues. The germline V gene has CDR1 MNHEY and CDR2 SVGAGI. V lost 2 bases, J lost 5 bases, and 15 bases lay in between. The CDR3 protein is CASSYRGSGGTEAFF. DNA of the CDR3: TGTGCCAGCAGTTACCGGGGGTCCGGAGGGACTGAAGCTTTCTTT.